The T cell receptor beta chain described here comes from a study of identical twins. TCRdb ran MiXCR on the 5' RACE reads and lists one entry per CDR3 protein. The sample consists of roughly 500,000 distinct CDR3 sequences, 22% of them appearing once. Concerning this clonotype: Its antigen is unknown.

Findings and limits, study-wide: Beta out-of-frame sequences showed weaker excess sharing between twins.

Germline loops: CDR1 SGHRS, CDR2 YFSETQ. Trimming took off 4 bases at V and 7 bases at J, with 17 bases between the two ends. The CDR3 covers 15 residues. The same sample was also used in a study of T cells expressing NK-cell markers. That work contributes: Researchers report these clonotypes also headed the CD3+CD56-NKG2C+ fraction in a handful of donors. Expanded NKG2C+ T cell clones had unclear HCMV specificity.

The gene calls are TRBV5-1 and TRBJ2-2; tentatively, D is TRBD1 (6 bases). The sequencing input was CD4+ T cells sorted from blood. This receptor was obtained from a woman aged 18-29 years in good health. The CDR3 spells CASSPTGSGGGELFF. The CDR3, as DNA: TGCGCCAGCAGCCCAACAGGGTCTGGTGGCGGGGAGCTGTTTTTT.